The 26 T cell receptor beta chains presented below share a single source sample, sequenced in a study of blood T cell repertoires in COVID-19. Profiled with immunoSEQ multiplex PCR; TCRdb holds only in-frame clones, not every one. The data show some 220,000 clones, with nearly 95% seen just once and around 0.86% held by the top ten. The sample taken for sequencing was peripheral blood. The receptors were gathered from a man aged 30-40 years with COVID-19, enrolled during active disease.

The chain links TRBV5-5 to TRBJ1-1; D is possibly TRBD1 (6 bases). The germline gives CDR1 SGHKS, CDR2 YYEKEE (reference sequence). The CDR3 spans 13 residues. V was pared by 0 bases and J by 6 bases, with 9 bases between. The CDR3 DNA sequence: TGTGCCAGCAGCTTGGCGGGACACTCTGAAGCTTTCTTT. Protein: CASSLAGHSEAFF.

The V gene is TRBV7-3, the J gene TRBJ2-1; 11 positions agree with TRBD2. The germline CDR1 and CDR2 sequences are SGHTA and FQGTGA. The ends lost 1 base at V and 7 bases at J; junction bases unmatched: 6. The CDR3 runs to 16 residues. The CDR3 is CASSLRASGGWNEQFF. CDR3 nucleotides: TGTGCCAGCAGCTTAAGGGCTAGCGGGGGGTGGAATGAGCAGTTCTTC.

This chain links TRBV3-1 (or the pseudogene TRBV3-2) with TRBJ2-3; 7 bases line up with TRBD2. CDR1 is LGHDT and CDR2 is YNNKEL in the germline V gene (reference sequence). V was pared by 1 base and J by 3 bases, with 4 bases of the junction left unmatched. The CDR3 sequence is 15 residues long. The CDR3 DNA reads as TGTGCCAGCAGCCAAGGCGGGGGTGTTACAGATACGCAGTATTTT. Encoded protein: CASSQGGGVTDTQYF.

This chain uses TRBV7-9 with TRBJ1-6, with D perhaps TRBD1 (5 bases). Germline V lookup: CDR1 SEHNR, CDR2 FQNEAQ (reference sequence). Trimming removed 7 bases at V and 8 bases at J, with 18 bases between. The CDR3 is made up of 15 amino acids. CDR3 DNA sequence: TGTGCCAGCAATCCACCAGGGACTAGAGATTCACCCCTCCACTTT. Its protein product is CASNPPGTRDSPLHF.

This clone was observed a handful of times. V gene TRBV6-5 combines with J gene TRBJ1-2; the D gene is possibly TRBD1 (5 bases). The CDR3 totals 13 residues. Between the trimmed V and J ends, which lost 0 bases and 7 bases, there was a span of 9 bases. Germline CDR1 MNHEY, CDR2 SVGAGI. The CDR3 region is CASSYSMGGGYTF. The CDR3 DNA sequence: TGTGCCAGCAGTTACTCGATGGGGGGTGGCTACACCTTC.

The chain couples TRBV10-2 to TRBJ2-5; 8 bases align to TRBD2. The V and J ends lost 6 bases and 5 bases, in that order; junction bases with no gene match: 11. Germline lookup yields CDR1 WSHSY and CDR2 SAAADI. The CDR3 covers 15 residues. CDR3 in DNA: TGCGCCAGCAGGCTCCGCGGGGGGTCTTCTGAGACCCAGTACTTC. It translates to CASRLRGGSSETQYF.

The chain combines TRBV9 with TRBJ1-5; TRBD1 agrees at 7 bases. V was clipped by 2 bases and J by 4 bases; unmatched bases: 3. Germline V gene sequence: CDR1 SGDLS, CDR2 YYNGEE. The CDR3 runs to 14 residues. CDR3 amino acids: CASSVGTVNQPQHF. CDR3 DNA sequence: TGTGCCAGCAGCGTGGGGACAGTTAATCAGCCCCAGCATTTT.

CDR3 in amino acids: CASSLSGQGYNGYTF. DNA for the CDR3: TGTGCCAGCAGTTTATCAGGACAGGGTTATAATGGCTACACCTTC. This rearrangement joins TRBV27 to TRBJ1-2; 8 bases are a match to TRBD1. Germline CDR1 is MNHEY and CDR2 is SMNVEV (reference sequence). After removal of 0 bases from V and 6 bases from J, the junction contained 6 bases not matched to a gene. This CDR3 has 15 amino acids.

The CDR3 bases are TGTGCCAGCAGCGGAGGGATGGGACAGGGGTACGAGCAGTACTTC. It yields the protein CASSGGMGQGYEQYF. This sequence joins TRBV9 and TRBJ2-7, with TRBD1 identical over 10 bases. CDR1 is SGDLS and CDR2 is YYNGEE in the germline V gene. This CDR3 comprises 15 residues. V lost 3 bases, J lost 4 bases, and 7 bases stayed unmatched.

The rearrangement uses TRBV4-1 and TRBJ1-2; D gene uncertain. Germline lookup yields CDR1 MGHRA and CDR2 YSYEKL. This CDR3 region has 17 residues. Trimming removed 0 bases at V and 7 bases at J, with 21 bases between. The CDR3 reads CASSQDHSRGPPGGYTF. As DNA, the CDR3 is TGCGCCAGCAGCCAAGATCACTCCAGAGGGCCTCCCGGTGGCTACACCTTC.

The rearrangement joins TRBV6-5 to TRBJ2-7; TRBD2 matches 9 bases. V lost 7 bases to trimming and J lost 2 bases; unmatched junction nucleotides: 6. Germline assignment: CDR1 MNHEY and CDR2 SVGAGI. This CDR3 has 14 amino acids. CDR3 nucleotide sequence: TGTGCCAGCACGACTAGCGGCGGTACCTACGAGCAGTACTTC. As protein: CASTTSGGTYEQYF.

The V call is TRBV30, the J call TRBJ1-6, with 11 bases that match TRBD1. Per germline, CDR1 GTSNPN and CDR2 SVGIG (reference sequence). V trimming: 4 bases; J trimming: 14 bases; junction bases outside the gene matches: 7. This CDR3 is 13 amino acids long. CDR3 in amino acids: CAWTGTGGYTLHF. As DNA, the CDR3 is TGTGCCTGGACCGGGACAGGGGGTTACACCCTCCACTTT.

The chain has TRBV2 and TRBJ1-5, with D hard to call. Trimming cost V 3 bases and J 2 bases, with 11 bases left between them. The CDR3 contains 15 residues. The germline CDR1 and CDR2 sequences are SNHLY and FYNNEI. This CDR3 reads CASSDIQRGNQPQHF. The CDR3 DNA reads TGTGCCAGCAGTGACATTCAACGGGGCAATCAGCCCCAGCATTTT.

The chain combines TRBV5-4 with TRBJ2-7; tentatively, D is TRBD1 (6 bases). This CDR3 region has 14 residues. The V gene lost 4 bases and the J gene lost 0 bases, with 11 bases spanning the gap. Germline values: CDR1 SGHNT, CDR2 YYREEE (reference sequence). DNA of the CDR3: TGTGCCAGCAGCGCCACAGGGAGCTCCTACGAGCAGTACTTC. Its translation: CASSATGSSYEQYF. Looking up the rest from reference TRBV5-4 and TRBJ2-7 gives the full variable domain: ETGVTQSPTHLIKTRGQQVTLRCSSQSGHNTVSWYQQALGQGPQFIFQYYREEENGRGNFPPRFSGLQFPNYSSELNVNALELDDSALYLCASSATGSSYEQYFGPGTRLTVT.

This rearrangement joins TRBV4-1 to TRBJ1-1; 8 nucleotides align to TRBD1. The CDR3 consists of 17 residues. CDR1 MGHRA and CDR2 YSYEKL come from the germline V gene. Trimming took 4 bases from V and 6 from J; bases not matched to a gene: 16. The CDR3 is CASSRDRGRRIGAEAFF. In DNA, the CDR3 is TGCGCCAGCAGCCGTGACAGGGGCAGACGGATCGGCGCTGAAGCTTTCTTT.

The chain employs TRBV12-5 and TRBJ1-5; D possibly corresponds to TRBD1 (6 bases). With 0 bases removed from V and 0 bases from J, the gap between germline ends came to 9 bases. The CDR3 runs to 16 residues. Germline lookup yields CDR1 LGHNT and CDR2 FRNRAP. CDR3 nucleotides: TGTGCTAGTGGTTTGGTACAGGGCTATAGCAATCAGCCCCAGCATTTT. It encodes CASGLVQGYSNQPQHF.

The rearrangement uses TRBV4-1 and TRBJ2-7; 15 nucleotides align to TRBD2. In germline, CDR1 is MGHRA, CDR2 YSYEKL. This CDR3 is built from 17 residues. The ends lost 4 bases at V and 0 bases at J; junction bases unmatched: 4. The CDR3 DNA sequence: TGCGCCAGCAGCCCCGGACTAGCGGGGGGGAGCTCCTACGAGCAGTACTTC. It yields the protein CASSPGLAGGSSYEQYF.

The chain couples TRBV14 to TRBJ2-1; D is perhaps TRBD2 (6 bases). The CDR3 sequence is 15 residues long. V lost 0 bases to trimming and J lost 2 bases, with 8 bases between them. Germline V gene sequence: CDR1 SGHDN, CDR2 FVKESK. The CDR3 reads CASSQEGLPYNEQFF. The CDR3 region has the DNA TGTGCCAGCAGCCAAGAGGGACTTCCCTACAATGAGCAGTTCTTC.

The chain couples TRBV12-3 or TRBV12-4 to TRBJ1-4; perhaps TRBD1 as D (5 bases). V gave up 8 bases and J gave up 12 bases, with 19 bases separating them. CDR3 size: 13 residues. The CDR3 region has the DNA TGTGCCAGCTCAAGGGGAGGAAAAACTCAACTGTTTTTT. Its protein product is CASSRGGKTQLFF.

The chain has TRBV29-1 and TRBJ2-5, with 7 bases lining up with TRBD1. The CDR3 spans 13 residues. Germline V gives CDR1 SQVTM, CDR2 ANQGSEA. J gave up 2 bases and V 7 bases, and 7 bases lay outside the gene matches. In DNA form, the CDR3 reads TGCAGCGCTGACAGGGTTCTACAAGAGACCCAGTACTTC. Residues: CSADRVLQETQYF.

The chain recombines TRBV12-3 or TRBV12-4 with TRBJ2-1, with TRBD1 as a possible D gene (6 bases). Trimming took 6 bases from V and 6 from J, leaving 9 bases between them. The CDR3 consists of 12 residues. CDR3 nucleotides: TGTGCCAGCAGCCAGGACAGCAATGAGCAGTTCTTC. Its translation: CASSQDSNEQFF.

This sequence joins TRBV12-5 and TRBJ1-2; 8 bases align to TRBD1. The CDR3 is 16 residues long. CDR1 is LGHNT, CDR2 FRNRAP, per germline. V lost 4 bases, J lost 2 bases, and 9 bases stayed unmatched. The CDR3 coding sequence is TGTGCTAGTGGTTCCCTCCCGACAGGGGCAAACTATGGCTACACCTTC. Residues: CASGSLPTGANYGYTF.

This sequence joins TRBV21-1 and TRBJ1-2. TRBV21-1 is a recognized pseudogene. The CDR3 is made up of 19 amino acids. The CDR3 spells CASSKDPGGQGRTNYGYTF. In DNA form, the CDR3 reads TGTGCCAGCAGCAAAGATCCGGGAGGGCAGGGGAGAACTAACTATGGCTACACCTTC.

This clone was picked up a small number of times. This rearrangement joins TRBV19 to TRBJ2-7, with D perhaps TRBD2 (7 bases). Trimming removed 6 bases at V and 1 base at J, with 16 bases between. The CDR3 totals 15 residues. CDR1 and CDR2 from the germline V gene are LNHDA and SQIVND (reference sequence). CDR3 sequence (DNA): TGTGCCAGTAGCCGAGGGGGGGTCCCTTCCTACGAGCAGTACTTC. Its protein product is CASSRGGVPSYEQYF.

The rearrangement links TRBV19 to TRBJ1-1, with a possible D match to TRBD1 (6 bases). Trimming removed 4 bases at V and 6 bases at J, with 15 bases between. The CDR3 sequence is 14 residues long. Germline CDR1 reads LNHDA; CDR2 reads SQIVND (reference sequence). The CDR3: CASSRGGLSAEAFF. The CDR3 DNA sequence: TGTGCCAGTAGTAGGGGGGGCCTTAGCGCTGAAGCTTTCTTT. The whole variable domain, remainder taken from reference TRBV19 and TRBJ1-1, is DGGITQSPKYLFRKEGQNVTLSCEQNLNHDAMYWYRQDPGQGLRLIYYSQIVNDFQKGDIAEGYSVSREKKESFPLTVTSAQKNPTAFYLCASSRGGLSAEAFFGQGTRLTVV.

The chain joins TRBV25-1 to TRBJ1-2; D is uncertain. Trimming took off 2 bases at V and 7 bases at J, with 5 bases between the two ends. Germline CDR1 and CDR2: MGHDK and SYGVNS. The CDR3 covers 11 residues. As DNA, the CDR3 is TGTGCCAGCAGTGAAGGGCCTGGCTACACCTTC. Its protein is CASSEGPGYTF.